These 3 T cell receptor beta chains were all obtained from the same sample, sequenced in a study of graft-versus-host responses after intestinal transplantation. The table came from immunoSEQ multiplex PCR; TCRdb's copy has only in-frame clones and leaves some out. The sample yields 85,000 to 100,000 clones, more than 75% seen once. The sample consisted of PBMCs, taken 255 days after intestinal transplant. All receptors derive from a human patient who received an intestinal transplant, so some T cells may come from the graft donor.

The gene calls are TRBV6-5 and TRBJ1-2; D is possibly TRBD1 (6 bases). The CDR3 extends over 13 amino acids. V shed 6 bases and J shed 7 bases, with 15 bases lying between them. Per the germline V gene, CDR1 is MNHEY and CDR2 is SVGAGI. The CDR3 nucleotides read TGTGCCAGCAGAAATACAGGGAGCGGTGGCTACACCTTC. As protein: CASRNTGSGGYTF.

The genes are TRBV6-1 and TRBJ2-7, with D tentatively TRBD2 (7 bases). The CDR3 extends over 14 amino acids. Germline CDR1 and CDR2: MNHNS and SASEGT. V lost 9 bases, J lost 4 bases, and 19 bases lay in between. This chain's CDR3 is CARPGGGARYEQYF. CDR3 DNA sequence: TGTGCCAGACCAGGAGGGGGGGCTCGGTACGAGCAGTACTTC.

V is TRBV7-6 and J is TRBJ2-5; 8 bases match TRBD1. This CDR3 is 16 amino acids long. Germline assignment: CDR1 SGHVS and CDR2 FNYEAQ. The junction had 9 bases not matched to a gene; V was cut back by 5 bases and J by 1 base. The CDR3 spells CASSRRTGHPQETQYF. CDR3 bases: TGTGCCAGCAGCCGTAGGACAGGGCACCCCCAAGAGACCCAGTACTTC. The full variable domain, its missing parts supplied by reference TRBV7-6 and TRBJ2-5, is GAGVSQSPRYKVTKRGQDVALRCDPISGHVSLYWYRQALGQGPEFLTYFNYEAQQDKSGLPNDRFSAERPEGSISTLTIQRTEQRDSAMYRCASSRRTGHPQETQYFGPGTRLLVL.